The 4 T cell receptor beta chains below were found in one sample sequenced in a study of CD8 T cells in Susac syndrome. Reverse transcription of about 0.45 to 1 ug RNA was performed with random hexamers. Via MiXCR, TCRdb re-called the immunoSEQ multiplex PCR reads, giving one row per CDR3 protein. Among hundreds of thousands of distinct CDR3 sequences listed, around 85% were seen once. The sample comprised CD8+ T cells from PBMCs. These receptors all come from a human donor with multiple sclerosis.

The rearrangement uses TRBV15 and TRBJ2-1; 9 nucleotides agree with TRBD2. V gave up 5 bases and J gave up 4 bases; unmatched junction bases: 9. Germline V gene sequence: CDR1 LNHNV, CDR2 YYDKDF (reference sequence). The CDR3 is 16 residues long. The CDR3 region is CATSGRSGGLYNEQFF. The DNA of the CDR3 is TGTGCCACCAGCGGACGCAGCGGGGGGTTATACAATGAGCAGTTCTTC.

This chain joins TRBV27 and TRBJ1-2, with 8 positions matching TRBD1. After removal of 6 bases from V and 3 bases from J, the junction contained 9 bases not matched to a gene. This CDR3 has 15 amino acids. Germline V gene sequence: CDR1 MNHEY, CDR2 SMNVEV (reference sequence). This chain's CDR3 is CASREFMGQDYGYTF. DNA of the CDR3: TGTGCCAGCAGAGAGTTCATGGGACAGGACTATGGCTACACCTTC.

The gene calls are TRBV2 and TRBJ1-2; D is unclear. The CDR3 is made up of 15 amino acids. Germline-derived CDR1 and CDR2 are SNHLY and FYNNEI. V lost 6 bases to trimming and J lost 4 bases, with 18 bases between them. CDR3 sequence: CASSGNKQSVYGYTF. CDR3 bases: TGTGCCAGCAGCGGAAATAAACAGTCCGTCTATGGCTACACCTTC.

The chain uses TRBV19 and TRBJ2-7; TRBD1 aligns across 10 bases. Germline V CDR1 and CDR2: LNHDA, SQIVND (reference sequence). The CDR3 totals 13 residues. The V segment lost 7 bases and the J segment 4 bases; nucleotides outside the gene matches: 4. The CDR3 nucleotides are TGTGCCAGTAATCCGGGACAGGGGTACGAGCAGTACTTC. Encoded protein: CASNPGQGYEQYF.